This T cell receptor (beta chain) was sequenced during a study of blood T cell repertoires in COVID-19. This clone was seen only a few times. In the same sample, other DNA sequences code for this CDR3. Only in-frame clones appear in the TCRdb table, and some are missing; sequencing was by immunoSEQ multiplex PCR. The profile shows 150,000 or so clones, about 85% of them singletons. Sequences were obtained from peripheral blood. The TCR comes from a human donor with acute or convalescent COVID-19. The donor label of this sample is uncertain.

The CDR3 coding sequence is TGTGCCAGCAGCCAACCTGAAAGGGGGTCCCAAGAGACCCAGTACTTC. This gives the protein CASSQPERGSQETQYF. The chain recombines TRBV3-1 (or the pseudogene TRBV3-2) with TRBJ2-5, with D perhaps matching TRBD1 (6 bases). Germline CDR1 LGHDT, CDR2 YNNKEL (reference sequence). Trimming removed 2 bases at V and 1 base at J, with 14 bases between. The length of the CDR3 is 16 residues.